This T cell receptor (beta chain) stems from a study of CD8 T cells in Susac syndrome. Study-wide background: Within the group of sequenced Susac syndrome patients, about 6 had active disease and eight or nine were in remission.

The authors reverse transcribed roughly 0.45 to 1 ug RNA with random hexamers. An immunoSEQ multiplex PCR generated amplified TCR beta CDR3 products spanning 54 Vbeta and 13 Jbeta. TCRdb redid the calling of the immunoSEQ multiplex PCR reads with MiXCR, one entry per CDR3 protein. The table shows fewer than 140,000 distinct CDR3 sequences, with around 94% occurring only once. Overall study findings and caveats: Susac CD8+ clonal expansion peaked in TEMRA cells and active patients.

V dropped 0 bases and J dropped 3 bases, with 5 bases sitting between them. This CDR3 region has 14 residues. Germline values: CDR1 PRHDT, CDR2 FYEKMQ (reference sequence). Turning to this clonotype: The target antigen is unknown.

Negative isolation yielded CD4+ and CD8+ T cells, and FACS enriched TEMRA cells. The rearrangement links TRBV13 to TRBJ1-4; no reliable D call. The sequenced sample consisted of CD8+ T cells from PBMCs. The receptor comes from a human donor with Susac syndrome. This chain's CDR3 is CASSLGAANEKLFF. CDR3 DNA: TGTGCCAGCAGCTTAGGGGCCGCTAATGAAAAACTGTTTTTT.